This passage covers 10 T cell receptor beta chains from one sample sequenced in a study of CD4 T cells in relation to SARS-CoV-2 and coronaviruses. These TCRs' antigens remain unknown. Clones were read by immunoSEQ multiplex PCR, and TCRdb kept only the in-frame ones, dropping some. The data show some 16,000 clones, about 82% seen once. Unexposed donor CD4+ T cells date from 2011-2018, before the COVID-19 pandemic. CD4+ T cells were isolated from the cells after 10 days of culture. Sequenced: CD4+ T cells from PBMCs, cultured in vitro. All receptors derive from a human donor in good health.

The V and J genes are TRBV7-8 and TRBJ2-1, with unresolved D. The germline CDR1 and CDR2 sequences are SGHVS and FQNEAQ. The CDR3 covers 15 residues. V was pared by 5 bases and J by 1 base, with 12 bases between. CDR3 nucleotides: TGTGCCAGCAGCCGTGCCAGCACGTCCTACAATGAGCAGTTCTTC. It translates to CASSRASTSYNEQFF.

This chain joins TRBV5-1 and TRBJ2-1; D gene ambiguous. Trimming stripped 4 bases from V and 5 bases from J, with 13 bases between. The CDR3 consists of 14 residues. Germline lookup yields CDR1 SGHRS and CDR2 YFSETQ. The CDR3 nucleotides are TGCGCCAGCAGCCACGGTGGGGTTGACAATGAGCAGTTCTTC. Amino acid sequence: CASSHGGVDNEQFF.

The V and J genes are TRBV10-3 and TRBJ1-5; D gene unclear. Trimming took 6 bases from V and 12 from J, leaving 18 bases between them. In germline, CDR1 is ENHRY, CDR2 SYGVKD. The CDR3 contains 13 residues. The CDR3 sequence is CAISLRSGQDQHF. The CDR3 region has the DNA TGTGCCATCAGCCTTCGATCCGGCCAAGACCAGCATTTT.

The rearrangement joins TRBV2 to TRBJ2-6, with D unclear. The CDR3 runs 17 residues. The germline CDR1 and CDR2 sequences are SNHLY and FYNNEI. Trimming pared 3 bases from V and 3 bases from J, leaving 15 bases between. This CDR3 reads CASSDSQVSLGANVLTF. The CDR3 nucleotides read TGTGCCAGCAGTGACTCCCAGGTCTCACTTGGGGCCAACGTCCTGACTTTC.

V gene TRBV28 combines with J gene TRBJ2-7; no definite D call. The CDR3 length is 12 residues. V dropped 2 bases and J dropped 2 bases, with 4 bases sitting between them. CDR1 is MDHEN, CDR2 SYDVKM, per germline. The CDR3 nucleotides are TGTGCCAGCAGTTTAGCCGCCTACGAGCAGTACTTC. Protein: CASSLAAYEQYF.

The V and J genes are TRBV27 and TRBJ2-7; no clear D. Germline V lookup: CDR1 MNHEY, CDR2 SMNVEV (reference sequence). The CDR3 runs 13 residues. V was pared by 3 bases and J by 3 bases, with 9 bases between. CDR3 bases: TGTGCCAGCAGTTTCGGGCAACACTACGAGCAGTACTTC. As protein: CASSFGQHYEQYF.

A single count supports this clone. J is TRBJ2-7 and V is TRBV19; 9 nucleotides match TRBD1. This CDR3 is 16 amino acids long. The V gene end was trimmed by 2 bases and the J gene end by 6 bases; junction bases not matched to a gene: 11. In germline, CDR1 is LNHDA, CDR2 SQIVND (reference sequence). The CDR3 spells CASSITSAQGAGEQYF. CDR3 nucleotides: TGTGCCAGTAGTATAACTAGCGCACAGGGGGCGGGCGAGCAGTACTTC.

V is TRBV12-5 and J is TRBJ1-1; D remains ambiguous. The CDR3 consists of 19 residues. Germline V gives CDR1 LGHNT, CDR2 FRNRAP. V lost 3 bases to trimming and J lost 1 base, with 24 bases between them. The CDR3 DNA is TGTGCTAGTGGTTTTAGTAGTACGGTTTCGGCGCCCCCGAACACTGAAGCTTTCTTT. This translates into CASGFSSTVSAPPNTEAFF.

CDR3 sequence (DNA): TGTGCCAGCACCTTAGGGACGGAGGTCACAGATACGCAGTATTTT. Protein product: CASTLGTEVTDTQYF. The chain employs TRBV5-4 and TRBJ2-3; the D gene could be TRBD1 or TRBD2 (5 bases each). V lost 6 bases, J lost 2 bases, and 16 bases lay in between. Germline lookup yields CDR1 SGHNT and CDR2 YYREEE (reference sequence). The CDR3 runs to 15 residues.

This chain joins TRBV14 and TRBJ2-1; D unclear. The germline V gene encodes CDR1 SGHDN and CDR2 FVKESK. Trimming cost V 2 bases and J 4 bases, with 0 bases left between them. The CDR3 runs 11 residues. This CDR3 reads CASSQYNEQFF. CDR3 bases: TGTGCCAGCAGCCAATACAATGAGCAGTTCTTC.